This T cell receptor (beta chain) was identified in a study of CD8 T cells in ankylosing spondylitis. Notes on the study in general: Reported data indicate significant enrichment of disease-linked clones within matched ankylosing spondylitis synovial fluid. Apparently characteristic of ankylosing spondylitis blood was a TCR beta motif (roughly eight highly homologous variants). Relatively scarce in peripheral blood, disease-linked clones were CD8+.

With molecular barcodes, quantitative 5'-RACE was used to make the TCR beta libraries. TCRdb reanalysed the 5' RACE reads using MiXCR and keeps one entry per CDR3 protein. The sample lists about 210,000 distinct CDR3 sequences; 8.2% were seen once. This clonotype was seen many times. The target antigen is unknown. Germline V lookup: CDR1 ENHRY, CDR2 SYGVKD. Trimming cost V 11 bases and J 6 bases, with 13 bases left between them. The CDR3 sequence is 11 residues long. This chain joins TRBV10-3 and TRBJ1-2; perhaps TRBD1 as D (5 bases). What was sequenced was blood, either unsorted or a sorted T cell fraction (not recorded which). This receptor was identified in a female donor with ankylosing spondylitis or in good health (not recorded which). The chain's CDR3 is CASGQGDGYTF. The CDR3 region has the DNA TGTGCCTCGGGGCAGGGCGATGGCTACACCTTC.